Following are 8 T cell receptor beta chains from one sample sequenced in a study of molecular identifiers for immune sequencing clone quantification. Via MiXCR, TCRdb re-called the PCR reads, giving one row per CDR3 protein. The sample shows 65,000 or so distinct CDR3 sequences, under 20% of them seen only once. Material: naive CD8+ T cells from blood, with Jurkat cell RNA spiked in. Subset meaning: FACS-sorted CD8+CD4-CCR7+CD45RA+ naive T cells. Receptors were obtained from a human donor in good health. Some libraries in this study had Jurkat cell RNA spiked in.

This clonotype was picked up a small number of times. The chain joins TRBV19 to TRBJ2-1; D gene uncertain. CDR1 is LNHDA, CDR2 SQIVND, per germline (reference sequence). V lost 3 bases and J lost 6, with 3 bases in between. The CDR3 runs 11 residues. CDR3: CASSIFNEQFF. The DNA of the CDR3 is TGTGCCAGTAGTATCTTCAATGAGCAGTTCTTC.

This clonotype appeared many times. This chain joins TRBV6-2 or TRBV6-3 and TRBJ2-2; 8 positions agree with TRBD1. This CDR3 is built from 18 residues. Germline V CDR1 and CDR2: MNHEY, SVGEGT. Trimming took 0 bases from V and 2 from J; bases not matched to a gene: 8. The CDR3 sequence is CASSYSSETGDNTGELFF. The CDR3 DNA reads as TGTGCCAGCAGTTACTCCTCCGAGACAGGGGATAACACCGGGGAGCTGTTTTTT.

The sample holds many counts of this clonotype. The chain employs TRBV7-8 and TRBJ2-3, with D perhaps matching TRBD1 or TRBD2 (5 bases each). Germline V gene sequence: CDR1 SGHVS, CDR2 FQNEAQ. Trimming pared 3 bases from V and 0 bases from J, leaving 10 bases between. The CDR3 is made up of 15 amino acids. In nucleotides, the CDR3 is TGTGCCAGCAGCTTTTGGGGGACCAGCACAGATACGCAGTATTTT. It codes for CASSFWGTSTDTQYF.

This clonotype has at least ten counts. The chain couples TRBV27 to TRBJ1-1; 7 nucleotides align to TRBD1. After removal of 0 bases from V and 3 bases from J, the junction contained 4 bases not matched to a gene. CDR3 length: 15 residues. CDR1 and CDR2 from the germline V gene are MNHEY and SMNVEV (reference sequence). Written as DNA, the CDR3 is TGTGCCAGCAGTTTATCGCAGGGGGGACACACTGAAGCTTTCTTT. This sequence encodes CASSLSQGGHTEAFF.

Comment on this clonotype: This may be a read error: a much more frequent sequence differs by one nucleotide. This rearrangement joins TRBV7-8 to TRBJ2-7; D is possibly TRBD1 (5 bases). The CDR3 extends over 14 amino acids. The V gene's germline CDR1 is SGHVS and CDR2 FQNEAQ. CDR3 sequence: CASSLGPGIYGQYF. In DNA form, the CDR3 reads TGTGCCAGCAGCTTAGGCCCAGGGATCTACGGGCAGTACTTC.

This clonotype occurred many times. This chain connects TRBV7-9 to TRBJ2-5, with a tentative D call TRBD1 (5 bases). V was clipped by 0 bases and J by 0 bases, with 14 bases between them. Germline V gene sequence: CDR1 SEHNR, CDR2 FQNEAQ (reference sequence). This CDR3 spans 17 amino acids. The CDR3 DNA is TGTGCCAGCAGCTTAGCGCGTCAGGGAAAGTACCAAGAGACCCAGTACTTC. Encoded protein: CASSLARQGKYQETQYF.

This clonotype was observed many times. The J gene is TRBJ2-3, the V gene TRBV2; the D is unclear. The CDR3 sequence is 12 residues long. The germline V gene has CDR1 SNHLY and CDR2 FYNNEI. Trimming stripped 6 bases from V and 4 bases from J, with 8 bases between. CDR3 nucleotide sequence: TGTGCCAGCAGCCGATTCGCAGATACGCAGTATTTT. Translation gives CASSRFADTQYF. The entire variable domain, with the rest obtained from reference TRBV2 and TRBJ2-3, is as follows: EPEVTQTPSHQVTQMGQEVILRCVPISNHLYFYWYRQILGQKVEFLVSFYNNEISEKSEIFDDQFSVERPDGSNFTLKIRSTKLEDSAMYFCASSRFADTQYFGPGTRLTVL.

This clonotype was observed a handful of times. A read error may explain this, as a much larger clone is one base away. CDR3 nucleotides: TGTGCCATCAGTGACGAGAGCCTACATATGTACTTC. Its protein product is CAISDESLHMYF. The chain recombines TRBV10-3 with TRBJ2-7, with unresolved D. V was pared by 3 bases and J by 12 bases, with 15 bases between. The germline CDR1 and CDR2 sequences are ENHRY and SYGVKD. This CDR3 is 12 amino acids long.